This passage covers 3 T cell receptor beta chains from one sample sequenced in a study. TCRdb itself ran the reads through MiXCR, one entry per CDR3 protein. The sample comprises approximately 4,500 distinct CDR3 sequences, approximately 8% of which are singletons, and approximately 8.6% rests with the top ten. Sequencing used CD4+ T cells from synovial fluid. The origin of the receptors is a human donor with rheumatoid arthritis.

This clonotype was detected only once. The chain couples TRBV29-1 to TRBJ2-1, with TRBD2 matching over 12 bases. V lost 0 bases and J lost 9; bases outside the gene matches: 9. CDR3 length equals 16 residues. Germline V gene data show CDR1 as SQVTM and CDR2 as ANQGSEA. CDR3 amino acids: CSVEDQGLAGNIEQFF. Here the CDR3 DNA reads TGCAGCGTTGAAGATCAAGGACTAGCGGGAAACATTGAGCAGTTCTTC.

By sample share, this clonotype is medium-sized. This sequence joins TRBV9 and TRBJ1-1; TRBD1 is a possible D gene (5 bases). There are 14 residues in the CDR3. CDR1 SGDLS and CDR2 YYNGEE come from the germline V gene. V was shortened by 4 bases and J by 5 bases, with 15 bases between the two germline ends. The chain's CDR3 is CASSPWTGGTEAFF. CDR3 in DNA: TGTGCCAGCAGCCCATGGACGGGGGGTACTGAAGCTTTCTTT.

This clonotype counts as medium-sized. J is TRBJ1-6 and V is TRBV20-1; D not certain. V lost 5 bases, J lost 10 bases, and 18 bases lay in between. The CDR3 has 14 residues. CDR1 DFQATT and CDR2 SNEGSKA come from the germline V gene (reference sequence). This CDR3 reads CSALEGPSSSPLHF. DNA for the CDR3: TGCAGTGCTCTTGAAGGACCTTCTAGCTCACCCCTCCACTTT.